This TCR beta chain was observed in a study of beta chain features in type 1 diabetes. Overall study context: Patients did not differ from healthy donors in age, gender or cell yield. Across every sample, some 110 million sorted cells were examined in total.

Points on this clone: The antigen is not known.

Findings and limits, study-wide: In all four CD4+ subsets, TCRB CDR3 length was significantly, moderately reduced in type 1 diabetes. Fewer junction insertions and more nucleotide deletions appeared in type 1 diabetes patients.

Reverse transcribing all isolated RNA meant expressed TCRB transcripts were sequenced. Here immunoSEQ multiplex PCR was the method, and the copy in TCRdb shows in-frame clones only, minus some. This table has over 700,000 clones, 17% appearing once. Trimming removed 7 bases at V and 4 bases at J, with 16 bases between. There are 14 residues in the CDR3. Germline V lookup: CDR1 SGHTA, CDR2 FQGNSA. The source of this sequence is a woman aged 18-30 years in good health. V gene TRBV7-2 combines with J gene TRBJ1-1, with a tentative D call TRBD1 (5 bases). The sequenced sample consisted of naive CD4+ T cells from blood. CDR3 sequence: CASTLRAGVTEAFF. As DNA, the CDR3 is TGTGCCAGCACCCTGCGGGCGGGGGTCACTGAAGCTTTCTTT.